The 20 T cell receptor beta chains reported below all come from one sample, sequenced in a study of cytomegalovirus exposure and HLA in healthy donors. PCR amplification relied on 60 Vbeta primers (plus 13 Jbeta primers). Libraries were prepared by immunoSEQ multiplex PCR; TCRdb keeps only in-frame clonotypes and omits some of them. The sample has some 120,000 clones, nearly 80% seen once. Sequencing was done on a sample of PBMCs. The receptors stem from a woman aged 40 to 50 in good health and CMV-seronegative.

The chain links TRBV6-1 to TRBJ2-4, with a tentative D call TRBD1 (6 bases). CDR1 and CDR2 (germline): MNHNS, SASEGT. The CDR3 has 15 residues. V gave up 0 bases and J gave up 3 bases, with 9 bases separating them. CDR3 sequence (DNA): TGTGCCAGCAGTGAAGCGGGGGCCGACAAAAACATTCAGTACTTC. Translating gives CASSEAGADKNIQYF.

This rearrangement joins TRBV7-9 to TRBJ1-3; D unclear. The V gene lost 4 bases and the J gene lost 2 bases, with 12 bases spanning the gap. CDR1 is SEHNR, CDR2 FQNEAQ, per germline (reference sequence). CDR3 length: 15 amino acids. CDR3: CASSSGWVPGNTIYF. The CDR3 DNA reads as TGTGCCAGCAGCTCAGGCTGGGTTCCTGGAAACACCATATATTTT.

In regard to this clone: One end of the junction does not line up with germline, which may come from a read error. The same CDR3 can be traced to other DNA sequences in this sample. This chain links TRBV6-4 with TRBJ2-3, with 11 bases fitting TRBD2. Germline-derived CDR1 and CDR2 are MRHNA and SNTAGT. CDR3 length: 15 residues. The CDR3 region has the DNA TGCGCCAGCAGTGCCACTAGCGGGAGCCCAGATATGCAGTATTTT. Protein product: CASSATSGSPDMQYF.

This chain links TRBV18 with TRBJ1-2; no clear D. Trimming pared 5 bases from V and 8 bases from J, leaving 24 bases between. CDR3 length equals 16 residues. Per germline, CDR1 KGHSH and CDR2 LQKENI. The CDR3: CASSRSYSQATGGYTF. Here the CDR3 DNA reads TGTGCCAGCTCAAGGAGCTATAGCCAGGCCACGGGGGGCTACACCTTC.

This clone has a handful of counts. The V gene is TRBV10-3, the J gene TRBJ2-7; perhaps TRBD2 as D (6 bases). V shed 2 bases and J shed 2 bases, with 19 bases lying between them. This CDR3 has 17 residues. Germline V gives CDR1 ENHRY, CDR2 SYGVKD. The CDR3 protein is CAISEPYGASETYEQYF. DNA of the CDR3: TGTGCCATCAGTGAGCCCTATGGGGCTAGCGAGACCTACGAGCAGTACTTC.

This clone has a handful of counts. This chain connects TRBV19 to TRBJ1-3, with D possibly TRBD1 on 5 matching bases. The CDR3 contains 15 residues. Germline lookup yields CDR1 LNHDA and CDR2 SQIVND (reference sequence). V lost 4 bases to trimming and J lost 0 bases, with 10 bases between them. The CDR3 nucleotides read TGTGCCAGTAGTACGGACACTACCTCTGGAAACACCATATATTTT. It codes for CASSTDTTSGNTIYF.

This clone was detected once. The chain is built from TRBV7-9 and TRBJ1-2; possibly TRBD1 for D (5 bases). The V end lost 5 bases, the J end lost 0 bases, and 10 bases lay between the germline ends. From germline, CDR1 is SEHNR and CDR2 FQNEAQ (reference sequence). The CDR3 is 14 amino acids. The CDR3 DNA sequence: TGTGCCAGCAGCCCGGACACTGCTAACTATGGCTACACCTTC. This translates into CASSPDTANYGYTF.

The chain links TRBV2 to TRBJ2-1; 7 bases align to TRBD2. The CDR3 spans 15 residues. Trimming at V came to 2 bases and at J to 6 bases, leaving 7 bases not matched to a gene. The germline V gene has CDR1 SNHLY and CDR2 FYNNEI. The CDR3, as DNA: TGTGCCAGCAGTGAATATAGGACTAGAATCAATGAGCAGTTCTTC. As protein: CASSEYRTRINEQFF.

The rearrangement uses TRBV18 and TRBJ1-1, with 7 bases identical to TRBD1. The V and J ends lost 3 bases and 1 base, in that order; junction bases with no gene match: 8. CDR3 length: 16 amino acids. Germline V lookup: CDR1 KGHSH, CDR2 LQKENI. The CDR3 nucleotides are TGTGCCAGCTCACCCACGAGGCCAGGGGGGAACACTGAAGCTTTCTTT. Translating gives CASSPTRPGGNTEAFF.

This clone was seen once. The CDR3 DNA reads as TGCAGCGTAACCGGGACTAGCAATATAGCGCAGTATTTT. It encodes CSVTGTSNIAQYF. The chain recombines TRBV29-1 with TRBJ2-3, with 9 positions matching TRBD2. From germline, CDR1 is SQVTM and CDR2 ANQGSEA. The J segment lost 10 bases and the V segment lost 6 bases, leaving 11 bases of the junction unmatched. The CDR3 covers 13 residues.

This chain uses TRBV4-1 with TRBJ2-7; maybe TRBD1 (6 bases). CDR3 length: 15 amino acids. Trimming stripped 2 bases from V and 3 bases from J, with 14 bases between. Germline CDR1 and CDR2: MGHRA and YSYEKL. CDR3: CASSQHSVTGYEQYF. CDR3 nucleotides: TGCGCCAGCAGCCAACACTCGGTGACAGGCTACGAGCAGTACTTC.

The rearrangement joins TRBV28 to TRBJ1-5, with D perhaps matching TRBD1 (5 bases). This CDR3 contains 13 residues. Trimming cost V 9 bases and J 5 bases, with 14 bases left between them. Germline CDR1 reads MDHEN; CDR2 reads SYDVKM. This CDR3 is CARVGDYDQPQHF. The CDR3 coding sequence is TGTGCCAGGGTAGGGGATTACGATCAGCCCCAGCATTTT.

The chain couples TRBV4-1 to TRBJ1-2, with D possibly matching TRBD1 (6 bases). The germline CDR1 and CDR2 sequences are MGHRA and YSYEKL. This CDR3 has 17 amino acids. Trimming cost V 4 bases and J 8 bases, with 26 bases left between them. This CDR3 reads CASSPVLIQGLTTGYTF. The CDR3 DNA is TGCGCCAGCAGCCCGGTCCTTATTCAGGGGTTGACAACCGGCTACACCTTC.

The V and J genes are TRBV7-9 and TRBJ1-1, with 7 bases aligning to TRBD1. Germline-derived CDR1 and CDR2 are SEHNR and FQNEAQ (reference sequence). V was clipped by 3 bases and J by 1 base; unmatched bases: 2. The CDR3 is 14 residues long. As DNA, the CDR3 is TGTGCCAGCAGCTTTGGACAGGCGAACACTGAAGCTTTCTTT. Amino acids: CASSFGQANTEAFF.

In this sample, this clone turned up once. A read error may account for a junction end that differs from germline. This chain uses TRBV2 with TRBJ1-3; D is perhaps TRBD1 (6 bases). Germline CDR1 reads SNHLY; CDR2 reads FYNNEI. The CDR3 covers 14 residues. CDR3 in DNA: TGTGCCAGCAGTTTTTACAGGGTAGGAAGCACCATATATTTT. It yields the protein CASSFYRVGSTIYF.

This chain links TRBV7-9 with TRBJ2-5; 12 nucleotides agree with TRBD2. Germline values: CDR1 SEHNR, CDR2 FQNEAQ (reference sequence). J gave up 1 base and V 7 bases, and 4 bases lay outside the gene matches. There are 15 residues in the CDR3. DNA of the CDR3: TGTGCCAGCACCCCGACTAGCGGGAGCCAAGAGACCCAGTACTTC. This codes for CASTPTSGSQETQYF.

The chain couples TRBV15 to TRBJ2-1; D may be TRBD1 (6 bases). Germline V gives CDR1 LNHNV, CDR2 YYDKDF (reference sequence). Trimming shortened V by 5 bases and J by 4 bases, and 15 bases separated the two germline ends. The CDR3 covers 15 residues. The CDR3 DNA follows: TGTGCCACCAGCTTATATCCGGACAGTTACAATGAGCAGTTCTTC. Translating it yields CATSLYPDSYNEQFF.

The chain links TRBV5-1 to TRBJ2-1; 10 bases line up with TRBD2. From germline, CDR1 is SGHRS and CDR2 YFSETQ. V lost 4 bases and J lost 7; bases outside the gene matches: 5. There are 14 residues in the CDR3. DNA of the CDR3: TGCGCCAGCAGCCGTAGCGGGAGGAGGAATGAGCAGTTCTTC. This gives the protein CASSRSGRRNEQFF.

The CDR3 DNA follows: TGTGCCAGCAGCGTAGGGACAGGGGGCTCCTACGAGCAGTACTTC. This gives the protein CASSVGTGGSYEQYF. The chain carries TRBV9 and TRBJ2-7; 10 bases line up with TRBD1. Per the germline V gene, CDR1 is SGDLS and CDR2 is YYNGEE. J was trimmed by 0 bases and V by 0 bases; bases with no gene match: 0. This CDR3 spans 15 amino acids.

The chain joins TRBV11-2 to TRBJ1-5, with D uncertain. The germline V gene encodes CDR1 SGHAT and CDR2 FQNNGV. The CDR3 has 15 amino acids. Trimming stripped 5 bases from V and 0 bases from J, with 11 bases between. CDR3 in amino acids: CASSPQADSNQPQHF. The CDR3 nucleotides read TGTGCCAGCAGCCCCCAAGCGGATAGCAATCAGCCCCAGCATTTT.